What follows are 32 T cell receptor beta chains derived from one specimen sequenced in a study of blood T cells in healthy people across ages. With a J-beta primer mix and a sample-barcoded 5' primer, a second PCR ran about 7 to 11 cycles. TCRdb independently ran MiXCR on the 5' RACE reads; one entry per CDR3 protein. The table lists approximately 1.5 million distinct CDR3 sequences, roughly 32% of them singletons. The specimen sequenced was blood. Receptor source: a woman aged 25-40 years in good health.

V usage is TRBV11-2 and J usage is TRBJ2-7; D possibly corresponds to TRBD2 (5 bases). This CDR3 has 15 amino acids. V dropped 5 bases and J dropped 0 bases, with 14 bases sitting between them. CDR1 is SGHAT and CDR2 is FQNNGV in the germline V gene. Written as DNA, the CDR3 is TGTGCCAGCAGCCGCGGGCCGTCGAACTCCTACGAGCAGTACTTC. It translates to CASSRGPSNSYEQYF.

This clonotype was detected only a few times. The V and J genes are TRBV4-1 and TRBJ2-7; D may match TRBD1 or TRBD2 (5 bases each). V dropped 1 base and J dropped 6 bases, with 13 bases sitting between them. The germline CDR1 and CDR2 sequences are MGHRA and YSYEKL. The CDR3 has 14 residues. The CDR3 is CASSQGWDGSEQYF. The CDR3 bases are TGCGCCAGCAGCCAAGGGTGGGACGGAAGCGAGCAGTACTTC.

At least ten counts were recorded for this clonotype. J is TRBJ2-7 and V is TRBV6-1; D is perhaps TRBD1 (8 bases). The germline V gene has CDR1 MNHNS and CDR2 SASEGT. This CDR3 comprises 13 residues. V was trimmed by 10 bases and J by 5 bases, leaving 18 bases between them. This CDR3 reads CATLGQGGDEQYF. The CDR3, as DNA: TGTGCCACCTTAGGACAGGGAGGGGACGAGCAGTACTTC.

V usage is TRBV13 and J usage is TRBJ2-7; D may be TRBD1 (5 bases). Between the trimmed V and J ends, which lost 4 bases and 4 bases, there was a span of 20 bases. The CDR3 consists of 16 residues. CDR1 PRHDT and CDR2 FYEKMQ come from the germline V gene (reference sequence). CDR3 amino acids: CASSSSRRRGAYEQYF. The CDR3 DNA reads TGTGCCAGCAGCTCGAGCAGGCGAAGGGGCGCTTACGAGCAGTACTTC.

This chain uses TRBV27 with TRBJ1-3, with TRBD1 as a possible D gene (6 bases). V gave up 2 bases and J gave up 1 base, with 9 bases separating them. Germline CDR1 reads MNHEY; CDR2 reads SMNVEV (reference sequence). The CDR3 is 15 amino acids. The CDR3 loop reads CASSLGGQSGNTIYF. In DNA, the CDR3 is TGTGCCAGCAGTTTAGGGGGGCAGTCTGGAAACACCATATATTTT.

CDR3 residues: CASPIPGLAGKTDEQYF. CDR3 bases: TGTGCCAGCCCGATACCGGGACTAGCGGGGAAGACCGACGAGCAGTACTTC. V is TRBV6-8 and J is TRBJ2-7; 13 nucleotides match TRBD2. This CDR3 is 17 amino acids long. V was clipped by 8 bases and J by 5 bases; unmatched bases: 15. Germline V gives CDR1 MNHGY, CDR2 SAAAGT.

The sample holds a few counts of this clonotype. The chain is built from TRBV10-3 and TRBJ2-3, with a tentative D call TRBD2 (6 bases). CDR3 length: 15 amino acids. V dropped 3 bases and J dropped 8 bases, with 18 bases sitting between them. Germline V lookup: CDR1 ENHRY, CDR2 SYGVKD. CDR3 DNA sequence: TGTGCCATCAGTGAAAGTAGCGGCTTAAGCCCTACGCAGTATTTT. Translation: CAISESSGLSPTQYF.

The chain joins TRBV11-2 to TRBJ2-1; possible D gene TRBD2, 5 bases. Per germline, CDR1 SGHAT and CDR2 FQNNGV. There are 14 residues in the CDR3. Deletions cut 1 base from V and 8 bases from J, with 12 bases between. CDR3 nucleotides: TGTGCCAGCAGCTTAGGTGGGCAGAGGGATGAGCAGTTCTTC. It yields the protein CASSLGGQRDEQFF.

There are a few counts of this clonotype. The chain recombines TRBV10-3 with TRBJ2-3; D perhaps matches TRBD2 (5 bases). Germline V gives CDR1 ENHRY, CDR2 SYGVKD. Deletions cut 0 bases from V and 2 bases from J, with 12 bases between. The CDR3 loop spans 16 amino acids. The CDR3 sequence: CAISESRTLSTDTQYF. CDR3 DNA sequence: TGTGCCATCAGTGAGTCTCGGACTCTCTCCACAGATACGCAGTATTTT.

This clonotype has a handful of counts. The chain is built from TRBV6-5 and TRBJ2-5; 7 bases are shared with TRBD1. Germline CDR1 and CDR2: MNHEY and SVGAGI. With V trimmed by 2 bases and J by 9 bases, 9 bases remained unmatched. The CDR3 is 14 amino acids. The CDR3 coding sequence is TGTGCCAGCAGTTACGGCAGGGGGACCGTGGCCCAGTACTTC. It specifies CASSYGRGTVAQYF.

Turning to this clonotype: The junction shows a germline mismatch at one end, possibly a read error. The chain has TRBV4-1 and TRBJ2-7, with unresolved D. CDR1 and CDR2 from the germline V gene are MGHRA and YSYEKL. This CDR3 is 18 amino acids long. The CDR3 spells CSSSLNYVTTGYDYEQYF. CDR3 DNA sequence: TGCTCCAGCAGCCTTAATTATGTTACGACGGGTTACGACTACGAGCAGTACTTC.

In the case of this clonotype: A read error may account for a junction end that differs from germline. The rearrangement links TRBV29-1 to TRBJ1-2; D gene uncertain. Germline CDR1 is SQVTM and CDR2 is ANQGSEA. The CDR3 length is 13 residues. CDR3 sequence: CSVGMAANYGHTF. The CDR3 DNA follows: TGCAGCGTTGGTATGGCAGCCAACTATGGCCACACCTTC. Full variable domain (missing parts from reference TRBV29-1 and TRBJ1-2): SAVISQKPSRDICQRGTSLTIQCQVDSQVTMMFWYRQQPGQSLTLIATANQGSEATYESGFVIDKFPISRPNLTFSTLTVSNMSPEDSSIYLCSVGMAANYGHTFGSGTRLTVV.

The CDR3 region has the DNA TGTGCCAGCAGCTTGTACGGGCCTCCCTATGGCTACACCTTC. The encoded protein is CASSLYGPPYGYTF. The chain couples TRBV5-6 to TRBJ1-2; D remains ambiguous. Germline assignment: CDR1 SGHDT and CDR2 YYEEEE. V lost 1 base to trimming and J lost 4 bases, with 11 bases between them. This CDR3 region has 14 residues.

This clonotype has more than one count but fewer than ten. J is TRBJ2-5 and V is TRBV10-2; D uncertain. The germline V gene has CDR1 WSHSY and CDR2 SAAADI. This CDR3 contains 14 residues. Trimming shortened V by 0 bases and J by 5 bases, and 10 bases separated the two germline ends. The CDR3 region has the DNA TGCGCCAGCAGTGAGTCACCGGCGCGGGAGACCCAGTACTTC. Residues: CASSESPARETQYF.

The chain combines TRBV7-9 with TRBJ1-4, with unresolved D. The CDR3 has 16 residues. V was shortened by 6 bases and J by 4 bases, with 18 bases between the two germline ends. The germline gives CDR1 SEHNR, CDR2 FQNEAQ (reference sequence). CDR3 protein: CASSSPKWSINEKLFF. Written as DNA, the CDR3 is TGTGCCAGCAGTTCTCCCAAATGGAGCATTAATGAAAAACTGTTTTTT.

This clonotype was detected a few times. The chain uses TRBV5-1 and TRBJ1-1; D might be TRBD1 (6 bases). The CDR3 is 16 amino acids. The germline V and J ends were trimmed by 3 bases and 1 base, with 16 bases remaining between them. From germline, CDR1 is SGHRS and CDR2 YFSETQ. CDR3 nucleotides: TGCGCCAGCAGCTATGCCAGGGGAACACGGAACACTGAAGCTTTCTTT. Translating it yields CASSYARGTRNTEAFF.

This clonotype appeared once. V is TRBV18 and J is TRBJ2-3, with D tentatively TRBD1 or TRBD2 (5 bases each). Deletions cut 3 bases from V and 9 bases from J, with 13 bases between. The CDR3 length is 13 residues. Germline CDR1 is KGHSH and CDR2 is LQKENI. CDR3 bases: TGTGCCAGCTCACCCGGACGGGACGGAACGCAGTATTTT. This sequence encodes CASSPGRDGTQYF.

The chain links TRBV9 to TRBJ2-3, with TRBD2 matching over 9 bases. Germline CDR1 reads SGDLS; CDR2 reads YYNGEE. The ends lost 4 bases at V and 4 bases at J; junction bases unmatched: 13. The CDR3 has 17 amino acids. CDR3 bases: TGTGCCAGCAGCCCCAGAGGGGCGGGAGGGCGCTCAGATACGCAGTATTTT. Translation: CASSPRGAGGRSDTQYF.

The chain couples TRBV3-1 to TRBJ2-1, with 10 positions matching TRBD2. Germline CDR1 LGHDT, CDR2 YNNKEL (reference sequence). J gave up 15 bases and V 4 bases, and 18 bases lay outside the gene matches. The CDR3 is made up of 16 amino acids. CDR3 residues: CASSLEPSGRADGTFF. CDR3 in DNA: TGTGCCAGCAGCCTCGAACCGAGCGGGAGGGCCGACGGGACGTTCTTC.

This chain uses TRBV4-1 with TRBJ2-5, with 8 bases fitting TRBD2. After removal of 4 bases from V and 5 bases from J, the junction contained 3 bases not matched to a gene. CDR1 MGHRA and CDR2 YSYEKL come from the germline V gene. The CDR3 sequence is 13 residues long. CDR3 region: CASSRGLVETQYF. The CDR3 nucleotides are TGCGCCAGCAGCCGGGGACTAGTTGAGACCCAGTACTTC.

This clonotype was recorded a few times. A junction end diverges from the germline sequence, so it may reflect a read error. The V and J genes are TRBV12-3 or TRBV12-4 and TRBJ2-7; the match to TRBD1 covers 10 bases. The J call may be faulty, since TRBJ2-5 better matches the DNA end. The CDR3 runs to 15 residues. CDR3 amino acids: CAGSAPGTGVETQYF. CDR3 coding DNA: TGTGCCGGCAGCGCCCCCGGGACAGGGGTAGAGACCCAGTACTTC.

The chain combines TRBV29-1 with TRBJ2-3, with TRBD2 identical over 8 bases. Germline values: CDR1 SQVTM, CDR2 ANQGSEA. J lost 3 bases, V lost 7 bases, and 9 bases had no gene match. This CDR3 contains 14 residues. CDR3 in amino acids: CSASAGGRTDTQYF. CDR3 nucleotides: TGCAGCGCTTCGGCGGGAGGTCGGACAGATACGCAGTATTTT.

The gene calls are TRBV30 and TRBJ1-2; TRBD1 is a possible D gene (5 bases). The V and J ends lost 3 bases and 2 bases respectively, with 7 bases between them. The CDR3 consists of 12 residues. Germline CDR1 reads GTSNPN; CDR2 reads SVGIG (reference sequence). As DNA, the CDR3 is TGTGCCTGGAGGGACAACAACTATGGCTACACCTTC. The encoded protein is CAWRDNNYGYTF.

This clonotype has a handful of counts. The genes are TRBV4-2 and TRBJ2-5; no reliable D call. V was pared by 9 bases and J by 1 base, with 15 bases between. Germline assignment: CDR1 LGHNA and CDR2 YNFKEQ. There are 14 residues in the CDR3. The CDR3 region is CASSLTQIQETQYF. CDR3 coding DNA: TGTGCCAGTTCGTTGACGCAGATCCAAGAGACCCAGTACTTC.

This clonotype has a handful of counts. This chain joins TRBV27 and TRBJ2-1; D uncertain. Germline CDR1 is MNHEY and CDR2 is SMNVEV (reference sequence). Trimming left V 3 bases short and J 0 bases short, with 6 bases between. The CDR3 loop spans 14 amino acids. As DNA, the CDR3 is TGTGCCAGCAGTTTCACGATCTCCTACAATGAGCAGTTCTTC. This gives the protein CASSFTISYNEQFF.

The DNA for the CDR3 is TGTGCCAGCAGCCCCGGTACCCACAGCGGGGCAGGGGATGAGCAGTTCTTC. It translates to CASSPGTHSGAGDEQFF. V usage is TRBV11-2 and J usage is TRBJ2-1; perhaps TRBD2 as D (7 bases). CDR3 length: 17 residues. V was pared by 5 bases and J by 8 bases, with 25 bases between. The V gene's germline CDR1 is SGHAT and CDR2 FQNNGV.

The chain combines TRBV29-1 with TRBJ2-1; a possible D gene is TRBD2 (6 bases). The germline CDR1 and CDR2 sequences are SQVTM and ANQGSEA. The CDR3 is made up of 15 amino acids. V lost 1 base and J lost 9, with 19 bases in between. CDR3 in amino acids: CSVEGVNGSGIEQFF. The CDR3 DNA sequence: TGCAGCGTTGAAGGAGTTAACGGGAGTGGAATTGAGCAGTTCTTC.

Note on this clonotype: Sequence at one end of the junction differs from germline and may be a read error. The V gene is TRBV20-1, the J gene TRBJ1-4; tentatively, D is TRBD1 (5 bases). This CDR3 contains 14 residues. Germline V lookup: CDR1 DFQATT, CDR2 SNEGSKA (reference sequence). Here the CDR3 DNA reads TGCAGTGCTAGAGCCCGGGACCCTAATGAAAAGCTGTTTTTT. It translates to CSARARDPNEKLFF.

There are a few counts of this clonotype. The chain is built from TRBV7-9 and TRBJ2-2, with D perhaps TRBD1 or TRBD2 (5 bases each). V dropped 6 bases and J dropped 0 bases, with 14 bases sitting between them. Germline loops: CDR1 SEHNR, CDR2 FQNEAQ (reference sequence). The CDR3 spans 16 residues. DNA for the CDR3: TGTGCCAGCAGTAAGGCCGGGACGGCGAACACCGGGGAGCTGTTTTTT. Its translation: CASSKAGTANTGELFF.

The V call is TRBV5-1, the J call TRBJ2-7; D possibly uses TRBD1 or TRBD2 (6 bases each). Germline V lookup: CDR1 SGHRS, CDR2 YFSETQ. The CDR3 extends over 16 amino acids. V lost 2 bases and J lost 6, with 21 bases in between. This CDR3 reads CASSLSRGLELCEQYF. The CDR3 DNA sequence: TGCGCCAGCAGCTTATCACGGGGGCTAGAATTATGCGAGCAGTACTTC.

This clonotype was seen a single time. The J gene is TRBJ2-4, the V gene TRBV5-6, with a tentative D call TRBD2 (5 bases). The closer fit of TRBJ2-5 to the DNA end suggests the J call may be wrong. Germline CDR1 is SGHDT and CDR2 is YYEEEE. This CDR3 contains 16 residues. The CDR3 DNA follows: TGTGCCAGCAGCTTGGGAGGGAAGGCCGGGATGGAGACCCAGTACTTC. It is translated as CASSLGGKAGMETQYF.

The chain couples TRBV30 to TRBJ2-1; D ambiguous. CDR1 is GTSNPN and CDR2 is SVGIG in the germline V gene (reference sequence). Trimming stripped 2 bases from V and 5 bases from J, with 4 bases between. The CDR3 consists of 11 residues. CDR3 amino acids: CAWSFHNEQFF. The DNA of the CDR3 is TGTGCCTGGAGTTTCCACAATGAGCAGTTCTTC.